A single sample gave rise to the 28 T cell receptor beta chains below, sequenced in a study of blood T cell repertoires in COVID-19. Using immunoSEQ multiplex PCR, the repertoire was profiled, and TCRdb retains in-frame clones only, with some absent. The sample consists of some 71,000 clones, 90% of them appearing once. The sample consisted of peripheral blood. The receptors were sampled from a man in his forties or fifties with acute or convalescent COVID-19.

This chain uses TRBV5-8 with TRBJ2-2; a weak D match, TRBD2 (6 bases). Germline-derived CDR1 and CDR2 are SGHTS and YDEGEE. The CDR3 runs 15 residues. The V and J ends lost 3 bases and 4 bases respectively, with 13 bases between them. CDR3 in DNA: TGTGCCAGCAGCTGGGGGGTAGCGTTCACCGGGGAGCTGTTTTTT. This codes for CASSWGVAFTGELFF.

The V gene is TRBV11-2, the J gene TRBJ1-3; D is unresolved. The CDR3 loop spans 14 amino acids. Germline CDR1 reads SGHAT; CDR2 reads FQNNGV. Trimming shortened V by 5 bases and J by 5 bases, and 13 bases separated the two germline ends. The chain's CDR3 is CASSKRGIRNTIYF. DNA for the CDR3: TGTGCCAGCAGCAAGAGAGGGATCCGAAACACCATATATTTT.

The count of this clone is one. The same CDR3 is also encoded by other DNA sequences in this sample. The rearrangement uses TRBV11-2 and TRBJ1-1; weak D call: TRBD1 (5 bases). The CDR3 extends over 14 amino acids. Germline V gives CDR1 SGHAT, CDR2 FQNNGV. V lost 2 bases, J lost 1 base, and 8 bases lay in between. DNA for the CDR3: TGTGCCAGCAGCTTAAACACAGGGAACACTGAAGCTTTCTTT. Protein product: CASSLNTGNTEAFF. Full variable domain (missing parts from reference TRBV11-2 and TRBJ1-1): EAGVAQSPRYKIIEKRQSVAFWCNPISGHATLYWYQQILGQGPKLLIQFQNNGVVDDSQLPKDRFSAERLKGVDSTLKIQPAKLEDSAVYLCASSLNTGNTEAFFGQGTRLTVV.

The V gene is TRBV7-6, the J gene TRBJ2-5, with D perhaps matching TRBD1 (6 bases). This CDR3 is 15 amino acids long. V dropped 5 bases and J dropped 1 base, with 14 bases sitting between them. Germline V lookup: CDR1 SGHVS, CDR2 FNYEAQ. The CDR3 region has the DNA TGTGCCAGCAGCCCCAAGGGGGTAATCCAAGAGACCCAGTACTTC. Translating gives CASSPKGVIQETQYF.

The chain joins TRBV27 to TRBJ2-3, with 11 bases that match TRBD2. V was pared by 7 bases and J by 5 bases, with 11 bases of the junction left unmatched. This CDR3 comprises 16 residues. Germline assignment: CDR1 MNHEY and CDR2 SMNVEV (reference sequence). CDR3: CASTSIAGGGRDTQYF. CDR3 sequence (DNA): TGTGCCAGCACTTCAATAGCGGGAGGGGGTCGAGATACGCAGTATTTT.

V and J are TRBV6-5 and TRBJ2-5; the match to TRBD2 covers 8 bases. The CDR3 length is 15 residues. Germline values: CDR1 MNHEY, CDR2 SVGAGI. With V trimmed by 2 bases and J by 5 bases, 7 bases remained unmatched. The CDR3 loop is CASSYPTGGVETQYF. The CDR3 nucleotides read TGTGCCAGCAGTTACCCCACCGGGGGGGTGGAGACCCAGTACTTC.

This chain connects TRBV7-9 to TRBJ2-7; D is perhaps TRBD2 (5 bases). CDR3 length: 15 residues. The V end lost 4 bases, the J end lost 0 bases, and 13 bases lay between the germline ends. Germline CDR1 reads SEHNR; CDR2 reads FQNEAQ (reference sequence). CDR3 residues: CASSSGRDSSYEQYF. CDR3 DNA sequence: TGTGCCAGCAGCTCCGGACGGGATAGCTCCTACGAGCAGTACTTC.

The CDR3 loop is CASGRLAEGNQPQHF. DNA for the CDR3: TGTGCCAGCGGACGACTCGCGGAGGGCAATCAGCCCCAGCATTTT. The gene calls are TRBV19 and TRBJ1-5; D is ambiguous. There are 15 residues in the CDR3. V lost 9 bases, J lost 2 bases, and 17 bases lay in between. Germline loops: CDR1 LNHDA, CDR2 SQIVND (reference sequence). Full variable domain (rest looked up from reference TRBV19 and TRBJ1-5): DGGITQSPKYLFRKEGQNVTLSCEQNLNHDAMYWYRQDPGQGLRLIYYSQIVNDFQKGDIAEGYSVSREKKESFPLTVTSAQKNPTAFYLCASGRLAEGNQPQHFGDGTRLSIL.

The V gene is TRBV7-9, the J gene TRBJ2-3; 7 nucleotides line up with TRBD1. Germline CDR1 SEHNR, CDR2 FQNEAQ (reference sequence). Losses at the gene ends were 4 bases for V and 6 bases for J; bases not matched to a gene: 10. CDR3 length: 15 amino acids. CDR3: CASSSIDRAFDTQYF. The CDR3, as DNA: TGTGCCAGCAGCTCGATTGACAGGGCCTTCGATACGCAGTATTTT.

The chain recombines TRBV6-5 with TRBJ2-1; maybe TRBD1 (6 bases). Looked up from germline, CDR1 is MNHEY and CDR2 is SVGAGI. The CDR3 length is 13 residues. V lost 0 bases and J 9 bases, leaving 9 bases between the germline ends. The CDR3 here is CASSYSQGFEQFF. DNA for the CDR3: TGTGCCAGCAGTTACTCGCAGGGGTTTGAGCAGTTCTTC.

The genes are TRBV3-1 (or the pseudogene TRBV3-2) and TRBJ2-1; 11 positions match TRBD2. Germline assignment: CDR1 LGHDT and CDR2 YNNKEL (reference sequence). The trim removed 0 bases at V and 8 bases at J, leaving 12 bases unmatched. The CDR3 covers 18 residues. CDR3 sequence (DNA): TGTGCCAGCAGCCAAGAAGGGGGGGCTAGCGGGAGGTTATATGAGCAGTTCTTC. This gives the protein CASSQEGGASGRLYEQFF.

The chain is built from TRBV5-1 and TRBJ1-1, with a weak D call TRBD1 (6 bases). The V end lost 3 bases, the J end lost 0 bases, and 15 bases lay between the germline ends. The CDR3 consists of 16 residues. Germline loops: CDR1 SGHRS, CDR2 YFSETQ. CDR3 loop: CASSSVNRDLNTEAFF. CDR3 nucleotides: TGCGCCAGCAGCTCGGTAAACAGGGACCTGAACACTGAAGCTTTCTTT. Using reference TRBV5-1 and TRBJ1-1 for the parts outside the CDR3, the full variable domain is KAGVTQTPRYLIKTRGQQVTLSCSPISGHRSVSWYQQTPGQGLQFLFEYFSETQRNKGNFPGRFSGRQFSNSRSEMNVSTLELGDSALYLCASSSVNRDLNTEAFFGQGTRLTVV.

V and J are TRBV20-1 and TRBJ2-7; 7 positions match TRBD1. CDR1 and CDR2 (germline): DFQATT, SNEGSKA (reference sequence). This CDR3 region has 15 residues. V dropped 4 bases and J dropped 1; count of bases not matched to a gene: 10. As DNA, the CDR3 is TGCAGTGCTACTGAGGGGGCTTATTCATCCTACGAGCAGTACTTC. As protein: CSATEGAYSSYEQYF.

The chain couples TRBV15 to TRBJ1-4, with 9 bases that match TRBD1. Germline-derived CDR1 and CDR2 are LNHNV and YYDKDF (reference sequence). The CDR3 has 13 residues. After removal of 6 bases from V and 7 bases from J, the junction contained 3 bases not matched to a gene. In nucleotides, the CDR3 is TGTGCCACCAGGGCGGACAGGGGTGAAAAACTGTTTTTT. Protein product: CATRADRGEKLFF.

The genes are TRBV7-9 and TRBJ1-1; tentative D call: TRBD1 (5 bases). The V and J ends lost 0 bases and 3 bases respectively, with 11 bases between them. CDR1 is SEHNR, CDR2 FQNEAQ, per germline (reference sequence). The CDR3 length is 15 residues. In DNA, the CDR3 is TGTGCCAGCAGCTTAGCAGGGGCTCGGGACACTGAAGCTTTCTTT. Amino acid sequence: CASSLAGARDTEAFF.

This sequence joins TRBV30 and TRBJ1-2, with D possibly TRBD1 on 5 matching bases. The CDR3 extends over 12 amino acids. Trimming took off 0 bases at V and 7 bases at J, with 9 bases between the two ends. Looked up from germline, CDR1 is GTSNPN and CDR2 is SVGIG (reference sequence). The CDR3 nucleotides read TGTGCCTGGAGTGTCGGAGGGGCTGGCTACACCTTC. This translates into CAWSVGGAGYTF.

The chain is built from TRBV18 and TRBJ1-1, with D possibly being TRBD1 (5 bases). The germline V gene encodes CDR1 KGHSH and CDR2 LQKENI. This CDR3 has 14 amino acids. V lost 2 bases and J lost 8, with 15 bases in between. DNA for the CDR3: TGTGCCAGCTCACCATCCTTCGGGGGAGTGGAAGCTTTCTTT. This gives the protein CASSPSFGGVEAFF. Looking up the rest from reference TRBV18 and TRBJ1-1 gives the full variable domain: NAGVMQNPRHLVRRRGQEARLRCSPMKGHSHVYWYRQLPEEGLKFMVYLQKENIIDESGMPKERFSAEFPKEGPSILRIQQVVRGDSAAYFCASSPSFGGVEAFFGQGTRLTVV.

The genes are TRBV11-2 and TRBJ1-2; 7 nucleotides agree with TRBD1. This CDR3 spans 14 amino acids. CDR1 is SGHAT, CDR2 FQNNGV, per germline. Unmatched junction bases numbered 7, after V lost 5 bases and J lost 4 bases. Here the CDR3 DNA reads TGTGCCAGCAGCCCCGACAGGGTGGGCTATGGCTACACCTTC. Amino acid sequence: CASSPDRVGYGYTF.

The J gene is TRBJ1-5, the V gene TRBV3-1 (or the pseudogene TRBV3-2), with no clear D. The CDR3 runs to 13 residues. Trimming removed 4 bases from V and 2 bases from J, with 6 bases in between. The germline CDR1 and CDR2 sequences are LGHDT and YNNKEL (reference sequence). The CDR3 region is CASSPPGNQPQHF. The CDR3 region has the DNA TGTGCCAGCAGCCCCCCGGGCAATCAGCCCCAGCATTTT.

V usage is TRBV27 and J usage is TRBJ1-5; D might be TRBD1 (5 bases). The germline V gene has CDR1 MNHEY and CDR2 SMNVEV (reference sequence). The CDR3 extends over 14 amino acids. Trimming left V 0 bases short and J 7 bases short, with 10 bases between. As DNA, the CDR3 is TGTGCCAGCAGTTTATCCCGGGGGAGCCAGCCCCAGCATTTT. Translating gives CASSLSRGSQPQHF.

Remarks on this clone: Other DNA sequences of this sample code for an identical CDR3. The chain couples TRBV6-5 to TRBJ1-2; 8 bases are a match to TRBD1. Germline V gives CDR1 MNHEY, CDR2 SVGAGI. The CDR3 runs to 15 residues. Trimming removed 0 bases from V and 4 bases from J; junction bases left unmatched: 4. The chain's CDR3 is CASSYSGQGIYGYTF. The DNA for the CDR3 is TGTGCCAGCAGTTACTCCGGACAGGGTATCTATGGCTACACCTTC.

This clone came up once. This chain connects TRBV11-2 to TRBJ2-7; D gene ambiguous. Germline V lookup: CDR1 SGHAT, CDR2 FQNNGV. The CDR3 is 11 residues long. Between the trimmed V and J ends, which lost 4 bases and 6 bases, there was a span of 7 bases. The CDR3 protein is CASSSSPEQYF. The DNA for the CDR3 is TGTGCCAGCAGCTCTTCTCCCGAGCAGTACTTC.

The gene calls are TRBV24-1 and TRBJ2-7; maybe TRBD2 (6 bases). V lost 4 bases and J 3 bases, leaving 21 bases between the germline ends. Germline CDR1 is KGHDR and CDR2 is SFDVKD. The CDR3 spans 17 residues. The CDR3 sequence is CATSETPRTGGIYEQYF. CDR3 nucleotides: TGTGCCACCAGTGAGACACCCAGGACTGGAGGGATCTACGAGCAGTACTTC.

This clone was seen a single time. The CDR3 loop reads CASSPSGTGVHSPLHF. CDR3 bases: TGTGCCAGCAGCCCGTCCGGGACAGGGGTCCATTCACCCCTCCACTTT. The V and J genes are TRBV3-1 (or the pseudogene TRBV3-2) and TRBJ1-6; 10 nucleotides align to TRBD1. Germline values: CDR1 LGHDT, CDR2 YNNKEL (reference sequence). The CDR3 extends over 16 amino acids. After removal of 4 bases from V and 8 bases from J, the junction contained 8 bases not matched to a gene.

The V gene is TRBV5-8, the J gene TRBJ2-1; D is perhaps TRBD2 (6 bases). The CDR3 has 16 amino acids. From germline, CDR1 is SGHTS and CDR2 YDEGEE. Trimming removed 4 bases from V and 4 bases from J, with 18 bases in between. CDR3 sequence (DNA): TGTGCCAGCAGCCTACTACTAGCCCTCTCTTACAATGAGCAGTTCTTC. Protein: CASSLLLALSYNEQFF.

CDR3 sequence: CASSIVRTGELFF. CDR3 nucleotide sequence: TGTGCCAGTAGTATAGTTAGAACCGGGGAGCTGTTTTTT. The chain uses TRBV19 and TRBJ2-2; D is undetermined. The length of the CDR3 is 13 residues. Per the germline V gene, CDR1 is LNHDA and CDR2 is SQIVND (reference sequence). V gave up 1 base and J gave up 5 bases, with 5 bases separating them.

The chain couples TRBV6-5 to TRBJ1-5, with D possibly matching TRBD1 (6 bases). This CDR3 has 13 amino acids. Between the trimmed V and J ends, which lost 6 bases and 3 bases, there was a span of 9 bases. Germline assignment: CDR1 MNHEY and CDR2 SVGAGI. This chain's CDR3 is CASRGGVNQPQHF. DNA of the CDR3: TGTGCCAGCAGAGGGGGAGTCAATCAGCCCCAGCATTTT.

The V gene is TRBV9, the J gene TRBJ2-2; a weak D match, TRBD2 (5 bases). Germline V gene lookup returns CDR1 SGDLS and CDR2 YYNGEE. The V and J ends lost 0 bases and 4 bases respectively, with 13 bases between them. The CDR3 runs to 16 residues. The CDR3 DNA reads as TGTGCCAGCAGCGTAGCTATTAGCGAGGGCACCGGGGAGCTGTTTTTT. The encoded protein is CASSVAISEGTGELFF.